This T cell receptor (beta chain) was found in a study of read filtering for tumor transcriptome and immune sequencing. Study-level information: Whole-transcriptome libraries were prepared after DNase treatment.

Looked up from germline, CDR1 is MDHEN and CDR2 is SYDVKM. The CDR3 is 15 amino acids. J lost 1 base, V lost 6 bases, and 5 bases had no gene match. Molecular barcoded adaptors covering alpha/delta and beta/gamma chains were used on around 400 ng RNA. TCRdb analysed the reads with MiXCR anew, one entry per CDR3 protein. Altogether about 63,000 distinct CDR3 sequences are present, more than 11% being singletons, with the ten largest covering approximately 47%. The chain employs TRBV28 and TRBJ2-1, with 8 bases identical to TRBD2. The sequenced material came from a population of CD138-negative cells sorted from bone marrow. The clonotype was recovered from a donor aged 40 or older with multiple myeloma. Here the CDR3 DNA reads TGTGCCAGCAGCCAACTAGCGGAGTCCTACAATGAGCAGTTCTTC. This sequence encodes CASSQLAESYNEQFF. Full variable domain (outside the CDR3, taken from reference TRBV28 and TRBJ2-1): DVKVTQSSRYLVKRTGEKVFLECVQDMDHENMFWYRQDPGLGLRLIYFSYDVKMKEKGDIPEGYSVSREKKERFSLILESASTNQTSMYLCASSQLAESYNEQFFGPGTRLTVL.